The 20 T cell receptor beta chains below come from one sample, sequenced in a study of CD8+CD57+ T cells in acquired aplastic anemia. Genomic DNA constituted the template upon which TCR beta VDJ and CDR3 profiling was performed. TCRdb processed the reads anew with MiXCR; each CDR3 protein has one entry. The data show 150,000 to 200,000 distinct CDR3 sequences, 55% to 70% seen once. Sequenced input: sorted CD4+, CD8+, or CD8+CD57+ T cells (not recorded which) from PBMCs. These TCRs come from a human donor with severe aplastic anemia or a healthy control (not recorded which).

The chain combines TRBV7-8 with TRBJ1-5, with D perhaps TRBD1 (5 bases). The CDR3 length is 15 residues. V lost 0 bases, J lost 6 bases, and 12 bases lay in between. Germline V gene sequence: CDR1 SGHVS, CDR2 FQNEAQ. CDR3: CASSLAGGRGQPQHF. The CDR3 DNA is TGTGCCAGCAGCTTAGCGGGGGGGAGGGGTCAGCCCCAGCATTTT.

This clonotype was found once. V and J are TRBV25-1 and TRBJ1-1; D not resolved. The V end lost 7 bases, the J end lost 0 bases, and 9 bases lay between the germline ends. The V gene's germline CDR1 is MGHDK and CDR2 SYGVNS. The length of the CDR3 is 13 residues. CDR3 DNA sequence: TGTGCCAGCAAAGCTCATTTGAACACTGAAGCTTTCTTT. Amino acid sequence: CASKAHLNTEAFF. Supplemented by reference TRBV25-1 and TRBJ1-1, the full variable domain reads EADIYQTPRYLVIGTGKKITLECSQTMGHDKMYWYQQDPGMELHLIHYSYGVNSTEKGDLSSESTVSRIRTEHFPLTLESARPSHTSQYLCASKAHLNTEAFFGQGTRLTVV.

This clonotype was picked up a small number of times. The chain employs TRBV7-2 and TRBJ2-7, with no clear D. The J call is doubtful: the DNA matches TRBJ2-5 better. The CDR3 runs 15 residues. Germline assignment: CDR1 SGHTA and CDR2 FQGNSA. The CDR3 here is CASSLRPGPQETQYF. CDR3 nucleotide sequence: TGTGCCAGCAGTTTGCGGCCGGGCCCCCAAGAGACCCAGTACTTC.

This sequence joins TRBV7-2 and TRBJ2-1; 11 bases align to TRBD2. V lost 3 bases to trimming and J lost 12 bases; unmatched junction nucleotides: 7. Germline CDR1 reads SGHTA; CDR2 reads FQGNSA. The CDR3 spans 14 residues. The CDR3 coding sequence is TGTGCCAGCAGCTTGGGTTCTAGCGGGGGGTCGCAGTTCTTC. It specifies CASSLGSSGGSQFF.

The V gene is TRBV6-1, the J gene TRBJ1-2; no reliable D call. CDR3 size: 12 residues. The V end lost 7 bases, the J end lost 10 bases, and 16 bases lay between the germline ends. CDR1 and CDR2 from the germline V gene are MNHNS and SASEGT. The CDR3 protein is CASTPRSGDYTF. The DNA for the CDR3 is TGTGCCAGCACTCCACGCAGCGGGGACTACACCTTC.

The chain uses TRBV2 and TRBJ2-3, with TRBD2 matching over 12 bases. CDR3 length: 18 residues. The germline CDR1 and CDR2 sequences are SNHLY and FYNNEI. V gave up 2 bases and J gave up 11 bases; unmatched junction bases: 17. CDR3 coding DNA: TGTGCCAGCAGTGAACCGGAGATGACTAGCGGGGGCTCGCTGGTGCAGTATTTT. Amino acids: CASSEPEMTSGGSLVQYF.

V usage is TRBV7-6 and J usage is TRBJ2-3; TRBD1 aligns across 8 bases. Germline CDR1 SGHVS, CDR2 FNYEAQ. J gave up 3 bases and V 4 bases, and 6 bases lay outside the gene matches. This CDR3 region has 15 residues. The CDR3 nucleotides read TGTGCCAGCAGCTCCCGGACAGGGAGTACAGATACGCAGTATTTT. Translation gives CASSSRTGSTDTQYF.

DNA of the CDR3: TGCGCCAGCAGTGCATCAGAAGATACGCAGTATTTT. Protein product: CASSASEDTQYF. The chain carries TRBV10-1 and TRBJ2-3; no clear D gene. Germline CDR1 is WNHNN and CDR2 is SYGVQD (reference sequence). The V end was cut by 4 bases, the J end by 5 bases, with 7 bases between. The CDR3 covers 12 residues.

The chain carries TRBV6-5 and TRBJ1-2, with 7 bases that match TRBD1. The junction had 9 bases not matched to a gene; V was cut back by 4 bases and J by 7 bases. The germline V gene encodes CDR1 MNHEY and CDR2 SVGAGI. This CDR3 is 14 amino acids long. As DNA, the CDR3 is TGTGCCAGCAGTTCCGCGGAAGGGGGCCTTGGCTACACCTTC. As protein: CASSSAEGGLGYTF.

The count of this clonotype is one. The V and J genes are TRBV15 and TRBJ2-7, with D perhaps TRBD1 (6 bases). The CDR3 covers 17 residues. The V end was cut by 0 bases, the J end by 2 bases, with 17 bases between. CDR1 and CDR2 from the germline V gene are LNHNV and YYDKDF (reference sequence). The CDR3 coding sequence is TGTGCCACCAGCAGAGAAGATCAGGGGCTTCGACCCTACGAGCAGTACTTC. It specifies CATSREDQGLRPYEQYF.

The chain has TRBV15 and TRBJ2-5; D gene ambiguous. The CDR3 spans 12 residues. V lost 1 base, J lost 5 bases, and 5 bases lay in between. Germline CDR1 reads LNHNV; CDR2 reads YYDKDF (reference sequence). CDR3 loop: CATSRGVETQYF. CDR3 in DNA: TGTGCCACCAGCAGAGGTGTTGAGACCCAGTACTTC.

V usage is TRBV19 and J usage is TRBJ2-7; the D gene is possibly TRBD1 (5 bases). Germline V gene data show CDR1 as LNHDA and CDR2 as SQIVND (reference sequence). The CDR3 totals 15 residues. As DNA, the CDR3 is TGTGCTACTCAAGCCAGGGCCGGTTTATACTACGAGCAGTACTTC. Amino acids: CATQARAGLYYEQYF.

The rearrangement uses TRBV7-8 and TRBJ2-3, with D perhaps matching TRBD1 (5 bases). Germline V gene lookup returns CDR1 SGHVS and CDR2 FQNEAQ. V shed 4 bases and J shed 4 bases, with 18 bases lying between them. CDR3 length: 16 residues. The CDR3 here is CASSSSRRADPDTQYF. The CDR3, as DNA: TGTGCCAGCAGCTCCTCGCGCAGGGCCGACCCAGATACGCAGTATTTT.

This clonotype turned up a few times. The rearrangement uses TRBV20-1 and TRBJ1-2, with 11 positions matching TRBD1. Trimming cost V 5 bases and J 4 bases; bases outside gene matches: 9. The CDR3 sequence is 15 residues long. CDR1 is DFQATT and CDR2 is SNEGSKA in the germline V gene (reference sequence). CDR3 DNA: TGCAGTGCTTACTCCGCCGGGACAGGGGGCTATGGCTACACCTTC. Translated: CSAYSAGTGGYGYTF.

V usage is TRBV2 and J usage is TRBJ2-7, with D perhaps matching TRBD1 (6 bases). Trimming stripped 5 bases from V and 3 bases from J, with 14 bases between. This CDR3 region has 14 residues. Germline CDR1 is SNHLY and CDR2 is FYNNEI. CDR3 DNA: TGTGCCAGCAGTTCGGGGACACATCACTACGAGCAGTACTTC. Translation: CASSSGTHHYEQYF. The full variable domain, in which reference TRBV2 and TRBJ2-7 provide the parts outside the CDR3, is EPEVTQTPSHQVTQMGQEVILRCVPISNHLYFYWYRQILGQKVEFLVSFYNNEISEKSEIFDDQFSVERPDGSNFTLKIRSTKLEDSAMYFCASSSGTHHYEQYFGPGTRLTVT.

The chain couples TRBV20-1 to TRBJ2-7, with 9 bases matching TRBD1. V lost 4 bases, J lost 3 bases, and 1 base stayed unmatched. The CDR3 covers 12 residues. The germline V gene encodes CDR1 DFQATT and CDR2 SNEGSKA (reference sequence). The CDR3 DNA reads TGCAGTGCTATGGGACAGGGCTACGAGCAGTACTTC. Encoded protein: CSAMGQGYEQYF.

This chain uses TRBV7-9 with TRBJ2-3, with 8 bases aligning to TRBD1. CDR1 is SEHNR, CDR2 FQNEAQ, per germline (reference sequence). This CDR3 comprises 15 residues. Trimming took 9 bases from V and 0 from J; bases not matched to a gene: 8. In nucleotides, the CDR3 is TGTGCCAGTTTGGCAGGGGGCTTTAGCACAGATACGCAGTATTTT. It encodes CASLAGGFSTDTQYF.

The rearrangement links TRBV7-3 to TRBJ2-3; TRBD2 agrees at 9 bases. With 2 bases clipped from V and 2 bases from J, the junction kept 17 bases outside the gene matches. CDR1 SGHTA and CDR2 FQGTGA come from the germline V gene. This CDR3 is 20 amino acids long. The DNA for the CDR3 is TGTGCCAGCAGCTTAGCCGGTTCAGCGGAGACTAGCGGCATCACAGATACGCAGTATTTT. Translation: CASSLAGSAETSGITDTQYF.

The V gene is TRBV7-2, the J gene TRBJ2-6, with no clear D. Trimming cost V 6 bases and J 11 bases, with 20 bases left between them. The CDR3 contains 15 residues. Germline loops: CDR1 SGHTA, CDR2 FQGNSA. CDR3 residues: CASREVSLGRDVLTF. CDR3 DNA sequence: TGTGCCAGCAGGGAAGTTAGTCTGGGCAGAGACGTCCTGACTTTC.

The J gene is TRBJ2-1, the V gene TRBV10-3, with 12 bases that match TRBD2. This CDR3 region has 13 residues. Trimming removed 10 bases from V and 5 bases from J; junction bases left unmatched: 3. CDR1 is ENHRY, CDR2 SYGVKD, per germline. The CDR3 region is CATRTSGDNEQFF. The DNA for the CDR3 is TGTGCCACCCGGACTAGCGGGGACAATGAGCAGTTCTTC.